The 3 T cell receptor beta chains presented below share a single source sample, sequenced in a study of T cell responses to AZD1222 COVID-19 vaccine. The table came from immunoSEQ multiplex PCR; TCRdb's copy has only in-frame clones and leaves some out. This sample has 120,000 to 150,000 clones; about nine tenths occur once, and the top ten carry approximately 3.6%. The starting material was peripheral blood, obtained on day 0 of MenACWY control vaccination. All receptors derive from an adult in good health.

The chain links TRBV19 to TRBJ1-2, with unresolved D. CDR3 length equals 15 residues. Trimming shortened V by 5 bases and J by 6 bases, and 19 bases separated the two germline ends. Per germline, CDR1 LNHDA and CDR2 SQIVND (reference sequence). The CDR3 region is CASSAYSRAGDGYTF. DNA for the CDR3: TGTGCCAGTAGTGCCTACAGCCGTGCGGGAGATGGCTACACCTTC. The full variable domain, rest sourced from reference TRBV19 and TRBJ1-2, is DGGITQSPKYLFRKEGQNVTLSCEQNLNHDAMYWYRQDPGQGLRLIYYSQIVNDFQKGDIAEGYSVSREKKESFPLTVTSAQKNPTAFYLCASSAYSRAGDGYTFGSGTRLTVV.

This chain links TRBV20-1 with TRBJ2-1; D is ambiguous. V lost 3 bases, J lost 7 bases, and 7 bases lay in between. In germline, CDR1 is DFQATT, CDR2 SNEGSKA (reference sequence). CDR3 length: 11 residues. The CDR3 spells CSARWQNEQFF. The CDR3 region has the DNA TGCAGTGCTAGGTGGCAGAATGAGCAGTTCTTC.

This chain uses TRBV30 with TRBJ2-7; D may be TRBD1 (6 bases). Trimming removed 7 bases at V and 0 bases at J, with 16 bases between. CDR1 is GTSNPN and CDR2 is SVGIG in the germline V gene (reference sequence). This CDR3 spans 14 amino acids. The CDR3 region has the DNA TGTGCCTTGGGACCGACAGGAAGCTCCTACGAGCAGTACTTC. It translates to CALGPTGSSYEQYF.